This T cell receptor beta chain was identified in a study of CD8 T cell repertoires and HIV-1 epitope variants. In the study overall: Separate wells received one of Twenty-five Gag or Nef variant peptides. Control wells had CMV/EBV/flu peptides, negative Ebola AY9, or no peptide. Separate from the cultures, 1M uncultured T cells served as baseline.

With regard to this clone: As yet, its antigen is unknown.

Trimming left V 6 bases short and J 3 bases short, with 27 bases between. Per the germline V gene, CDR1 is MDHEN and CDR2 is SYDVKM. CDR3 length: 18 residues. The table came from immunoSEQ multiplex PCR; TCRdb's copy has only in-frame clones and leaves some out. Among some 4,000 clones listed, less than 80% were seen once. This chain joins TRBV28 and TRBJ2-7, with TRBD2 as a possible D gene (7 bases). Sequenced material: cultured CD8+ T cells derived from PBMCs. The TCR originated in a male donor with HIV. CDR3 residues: CASSCRDRGNRDYYEQYF. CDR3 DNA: TGTGCCAGCAGCTGCCGGGACCGGGGGAACAGGGACTACTACGAGCAGTACTTC.